This entry describes one T cell receptor (beta chain). This specimen belongs to a study of blood T cell repertoires in COVID-19. About the research overall: COVID-19 samples, acute and convalescent, were from the United States, Italy and Spain. T cells, B-cell-depleted T cells, or PBMCs provided the cDNA or gDNA that served as material.

V gave up 5 bases and J gave up 3 bases, with 11 bases separating them. CDR1 and CDR2 from the germline V gene are MNHEY and SVGAGI. The CDR3 sequence is 14 residues long. In the authors' methods: Nucleated cell number was recorded as an estimate derived from reference gene primer amplification. Using immunoSEQ multiplex PCR, the repertoire was profiled, and TCRdb retains in-frame clones only, with some absent. V, J and clone size were drawn from that table, and D and trimming were deduced from the DNA. The sample records roughly 140,000 clones, 65% to 80% being singletons. Specimen: peripheral blood. J is TRBJ1-5 and V is TRBV6-5; D not certain. The TCR comes from a man between 60 and 70 years old with acute or convalescent COVID-19. The chain's CDR3 is CASSPDGINQPQHF. CDR3 DNA sequence: TGTGCCAGCAGTCCTGACGGGATCAATCAGCCCCAGCATTTT.